Shown below are 13 T cell receptor beta chains from a single sample sequenced in a study of early T cells in non-severe SARS-CoV-2 infection. TCRdb re-derived calls from the 5' RACE reads in MiXCR, one entry per CDR3 protein. The sample lists 75,000 to 90,000 distinct CDR3 sequences, 5% to 7% occurring once. Sequencing was done on a sample of whole blood. The source is an adult who was a healthcare worker with PCR-confirmed SARS-CoV-2 infection or an uninfected control (not recorded which).

The rearrangement links TRBV20-1 to TRBJ2-3; the D gene could be TRBD1 or TRBD2 (5 bases each). Trimming left V 5 bases short and J 0 bases short, with 15 bases between. The CDR3 loop spans 15 amino acids. The germline gives CDR1 DFQATT, CDR2 SNEGSKA (reference sequence). The CDR3 here is CSARLSGPSTDTQYF. CDR3 DNA sequence: TGCAGTGCTCGCCTCTCGGGGCCTAGCACAGATACGCAGTATTTT.

This clonotype was seen only a few times. The rearrangement uses TRBV18 and TRBJ2-2; 8 bases are shared with TRBD1. Germline-derived CDR1 and CDR2 are KGHSH and LQKENI. V lost 3 bases and J lost 3; bases outside the gene matches: 3. The CDR3 length is 15 residues. CDR3 nucleotide sequence: TGTGCCAGCTCACCTACAGGGGGTGACACCGGGGAGCTGTTTTTT. Encoded protein: CASSPTGGDTGELFF.

This clonotype has ten or more counts. Here the CDR3 reads CASSFSPPEGQPQHF. DNA of the CDR3: TGTGCCAGCAGTTTTAGTCCTCCCGAGGGCCAGCCCCAGCATTTT. The chain joins TRBV28 to TRBJ1-5; the D is unclear. The CDR3 is 15 residues long. Germline loops: CDR1 MDHEN, CDR2 SYDVKM. Deletions cut 3 bases from V and 7 bases from J, with 16 bases between. The whole variable domain, remainder taken from reference TRBV28 and TRBJ1-5, is DVKVTQSSRYLVKRTGEKVFLECVQDMDHENMFWYRQDPGLGLRLIYFSYDVKMKEKGDIPEGYSVSREKKERFSLILESASTNQTSMYLCASSFSPPEGQPQHFGDGTRLSIL.

The V and J genes are TRBV19 and TRBJ2-1, with D perhaps matching TRBD1 (5 bases). Per germline, CDR1 LNHDA and CDR2 SQIVND (reference sequence). The CDR3 length is 16 residues. The V end was cut by 1 base, the J end by 2 bases, with 12 bases between. The CDR3 loop reads CASSIVSGFPYNEQFF. CDR3 in DNA: TGTGCCAGTAGTATAGTATCAGGGTTTCCCTACAATGAGCAGTTCTTC. Full variable domain (rest looked up from reference TRBV19 and TRBJ2-1): DGGITQSPKYLFRKEGQNVTLSCEQNLNHDAMYWYRQDPGQGLRLIYYSQIVNDFQKGDIAEGYSVSREKKESFPLTVTSAQKNPTAFYLCASSIVSGFPYNEQFFGPGTRLTVL.

This clonotype occurred a few times. The V gene is TRBV29-1, the J gene TRBJ2-1; possible D gene TRBD1, 5 bases. The germline V gene encodes CDR1 SQVTM and CDR2 ANQGSEA. V lost 5 bases and J 8 bases, leaving 13 bases between the germline ends. This CDR3 contains 12 residues. CDR3 sequence: CSVSLVGDEQFF. The CDR3, as DNA: TGCAGCGTTAGTCTAGTAGGGGATGAGCAGTTCTTC.

This clonotype was seen many times. The chain carries TRBV7-6 and TRBJ1-5, with D uncertain. Germline V gene sequence: CDR1 SGHVS, CDR2 FNYEAQ. CDR3 size: 16 residues. V was pared by 5 bases and J by 3 bases, with 17 bases between. The DNA of the CDR3 is TGTGCCAGCAGCCGAACCGGGCCTCCGTTCAATCAGCCCCAGCATTTT. Its translation is CASSRTGPPFNQPQHF.

CDR3: CASSLGGLTYEQYF. CDR3 DNA: TGTGCCAGCAGCTTAGGGGGACTAACCTACGAGCAGTACTTC. The chain has TRBV7-9 and TRBJ2-7; TRBD2 agrees at 7 bases. The germline V gene encodes CDR1 SEHNR and CDR2 FQNEAQ (reference sequence). This CDR3 is 14 amino acids long. V lost 1 base and J lost 2; bases outside the gene matches: 2.

This clonotype was seen more than once but under ten times. The V gene is TRBV5-1, the J gene TRBJ2-7; TRBD1 agrees at 8 bases. The V gene's germline CDR1 is SGHRS and CDR2 YFSETQ. V shed 0 bases, J shed 3 bases, and the junction held 5 bases outside the gene matches. The CDR3 contains 15 residues. The CDR3 coding sequence is TGCGCCAGCAGCTTGGAGGCAGGGGGCAGCTACGAGCAGTACTTC. Translating gives CASSLEAGGSYEQYF.

In its sample, this clonotype was seen a few times. This chain joins TRBV19 and TRBJ2-7; 9 positions match TRBD2. The CDR3 is made up of 15 amino acids. Germline V gives CDR1 LNHDA, CDR2 SQIVND (reference sequence). Unmatched junction bases numbered 7, after V lost 4 bases and J lost 3 bases. The CDR3 region has the DNA TGTGCCAGTAGTACCGGACTAGCGCGCGTCTACGAGCAGTACTTC. It codes for CASSTGLARVYEQYF. The full variable domain, its missing parts supplied by reference TRBV19 and TRBJ2-7, is DGGITQSPKYLFRKEGQNVTLSCEQNLNHDAMYWYRQDPGQGLRLIYYSQIVNDFQKGDIAEGYSVSREKKESFPLTVTSAQKNPTAFYLCASSTGLARVYEQYFGPGTRLTVT.

V gene TRBV21-1 combines with J gene TRBJ1-1; the table gives TRBD1 as D, unverified against the DNA. TRBV21-1 is termed a pseudogene. The CDR3 totals 19 residues. The CDR3 bases are TGTGCCAGCAGCAAAGCTTTCCCCGGGACAGCTCCCTGGGGGACTGAAGCTTTCTTT. This encodes CASSKAFPGTAPWGTEAFF.

The CDR3 protein is CSVFSSGANVLTF. The DNA of the CDR3 is TGCAGCGTCTTCAGCTCTGGGGCCAACGTCCTGACTTTC. The J gene is TRBJ2-6, the V gene TRBV29-1; no clear D gene. The CDR3 has 13 amino acids. The V and J ends lost 6 bases and 0 bases respectively, with 6 bases between them. The germline V gene has CDR1 SQVTM and CDR2 ANQGSEA.

This clonotype was found many times. The gene calls are TRBV6-1 and TRBJ2-7, with D uncertain. Per the germline V gene, CDR1 is MNHNS and CDR2 is SASEGT. V was shortened by 2 bases and J by 2 bases, with 13 bases between the two germline ends. The CDR3 sequence is 15 residues long. DNA of the CDR3: TGTGCCAGCAGTGAACGTTCCATACAAACCTACGAGCAGTACTTC. It yields the protein CASSERSIQTYEQYF.

The sample holds many counts of this clonotype. The genes are TRBV20-1 and TRBJ2-1, with 11 bases identical to TRBD2. Germline CDR1 and CDR2: DFQATT and SNEGSKA (reference sequence). V gave up 1 base and J gave up 9 bases; unmatched junction bases: 8. CDR3 length: 15 residues. This CDR3 is CSARVTSGTRREQFF. The CDR3 bases are TGCAGTGCTAGAGTGACTAGCGGGACACGGCGTGAGCAGTTCTTC.